This T cell receptor (beta chain) derives from a study of T-cell reconstitution after alpha-beta-depleted transplantation in children. TCRbeta library preparation incorporated unique molecular identifiers. TCRdb redid the calling of the PCR reads with MiXCR, one entry per CDR3 protein. Here the sample spans over 550,000 distinct CDR3 sequences, roughly a tenth being singletons. This clonotype was seen many times. Trimming at V came to 4 bases and at J to 6 bases, leaving 7 bases not matched to a gene. The CDR3 is 15 amino acids. Germline V CDR1 and CDR2: SGHRS, YFSETQ. The receptor was isolated from a human donor who donated a stem cell graft to a child with acute myeloid leukemia. The sample consisted of PBMCs from the stem cell graft donor, taken from the stem cell graft. The V and J genes are TRBV5-1 and TRBJ2-3; TRBD2 aligns across 11 bases. Written as DNA, the CDR3 is TGCGCCAGCAGCCGCGAGACTAGCGGGAAGGATACGCAGTATTTT. It is translated as CASSRETSGKDTQYF.